This T cell receptor beta chain was documented in a study of blood T cell repertoires in COVID-19. Study at large: From T cells, B-cell-depleted T cells, or PBMCs came the material, which was cDNA or gDNA.

In the source study's methods: Cell counts per sample came from amplifying reference gene primers. Here immunoSEQ multiplex PCR was the method, and the copy in TCRdb shows in-frame clones only, minus some. D and trimming were read from the DNA, whereas the V and J calls and clone size are those reported in that table. Of some 33,000 clones in the sample, around 90% were seen once. The source of this sequence is a man in his sixties with acute or convalescent COVID-19. Material: peripheral blood.

The CDR3 region is CASSFRGATEAFF. The CDR3 region has the DNA TGTGCCAGCAGCTTCCGGGGTGCCACTGAAGCTTTCTTT. The chain employs TRBV7-2 and TRBJ1-1; D not resolved. Deletions cut 3 bases from V and 4 bases from J, with 9 bases between. This CDR3 is built from 13 residues. Germline CDR1 and CDR2: SGHTA and FQGNSA. Full variable domain (missing parts from reference TRBV7-2 and TRBJ1-1): GAGVSQSPSNKVTEKGKDVELRCDPISGHTALYWYRQSLGQGLEFLIYFQGNSAPDKSGLPSDRFSAERTGGSVSTLTIQRTQQEDSAVYLCASSFRGATEAFFGQGTRLTVV.